This record concerns one TCR beta chain sequence. How the authors handled the data: Estimates of nucleated cell counts were drawn from the amplification of reference gene primers. The protocol was immunoSEQ multiplex PCR, while the TCRdb copy is restricted to in-frame clones and leaves out a portion. The V and J calls and clone size come from that table; D and trimming were worked out from the DNA. This repertoire shows 100,000 to 120,000 clones, 70% to 90% found once; its top ten account for more than 3%. The CDR3 has 19 residues. Germline lookup yields CDR1 LGHDT and CDR2 YNNKEL (reference sequence). V was pared by 4 bases and J by 4 bases, with 27 bases between. The sample belongs to a study of blood T cell repertoires in COVID-19. Whole-study context: The samples span acute and convalescent COVID-19 from the United States, Italy and Spain. Sample material is recorded as cDNA or gDNA derived from T cells, B-cell-depleted T cells, or PBMCs.

This chain links TRBV3-1 (or the pseudogene TRBV3-2) with TRBJ2-3; possibly TRBD2 for D (6 bases). The receptor was isolated from a man aged 35 to 55 with acute or convalescent COVID-19. Source material: peripheral blood. The CDR3: CASSRDGWAGRHRADTQYF. CDR3 nucleotide sequence: TGTGCCAGCAGCCGAGACGGCTGGGCGGGACGGCACCGGGCAGATACGCAGTATTTT.